In its sample, the clone carrying this T cell receptor beta chain was seen a few times. CDR3 size: 16 residues. With V trimmed by 5 bases and J by 4 bases, 14 bases remained unmatched. CDR1 and CDR2 (germline): SGDLS, YYNGEE. Expressed TCRB transcripts were sequenced because the entire RNA isolate underwent reverse transcription. Data came from immunoSEQ multiplex PCR; TCRdb stores just in-frame clones and leaves some out. The sample has under 450,000 clones, approximately 15% seen once. Donors contributed one heparinised blood draw apiece, averaging about 116 mL. Naive, central memory, regulatory and stem cell-like memory cells within the CD4+ compartment were sorted using CD45RO/CCR7/CD25/CD127/CD95/CD27. The sample is drawn from a study of beta chain features in type 1 diabetes.

This receptor was identified in a man younger than 40 in good health. The chain uses TRBV9 and TRBJ2-5; 7 nucleotides align to TRBD2. Sequenced: naive CD4+ T cells from blood. CDR3 DNA: TGTGCCAGCAGTGCGACTAGCCAGTGGGAGCTAGAGACCCAGTACTTC. It is translated as CASSATSQWELETQYF.